This T cell receptor beta chain was sequenced in a study of cytomegalovirus exposure and HLA in healthy donors. Study at large: Membership in the Caucasian-associated ancestry cluster was found for 81% of 398 genotyped donors.

The V and J ends lost 11 bases and 0 bases respectively, with 11 bases between them. The CDR3 spans 13 residues. The germline CDR1 and CDR2 sequences are SNHLY and FYNNEI. PCR amplification relied on 60 Vbeta primers (plus 13 Jbeta primers). Measured with immunoSEQ multiplex PCR; TCRdb has only the in-frame clones, and not every one. In all, the sample yields roughly 110,000 clones. The rearrangement joins TRBV2 to TRBJ1-5, with a tentative D call TRBD1 (5 bases). Sequenced material: PBMCs. The origin of this receptor is a man aged 40-49 years in good health and CMV-seropositive. CDR3 residues: CAGGYYSNQPQHF. In DNA form, the CDR3 reads TGTGCCGGGGGGTACTATAGCAATCAGCCCCAGCATTTT. The variable domain in full, completed from reference TRBV2 and TRBJ1-5, reads EPEVTQTPSHQVTQMGQEVILRCVPISNHLYFYWYRQILGQKVEFLVSFYNNEISEKSEIFDDQFSVERPDGSNFTLKIRSTKLEDSAMYFCAGGYYSNQPQHFGDGTRLSIL.